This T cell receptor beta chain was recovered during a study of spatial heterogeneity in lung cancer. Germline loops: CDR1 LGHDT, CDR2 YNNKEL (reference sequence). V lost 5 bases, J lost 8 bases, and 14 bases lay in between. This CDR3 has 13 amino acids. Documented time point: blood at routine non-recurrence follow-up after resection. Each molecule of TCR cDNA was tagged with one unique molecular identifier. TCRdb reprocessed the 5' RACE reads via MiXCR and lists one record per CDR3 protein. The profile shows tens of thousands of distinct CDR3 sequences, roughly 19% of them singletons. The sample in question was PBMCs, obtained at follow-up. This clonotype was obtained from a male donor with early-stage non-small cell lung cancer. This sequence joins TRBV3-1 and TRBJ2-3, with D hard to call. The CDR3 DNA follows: TGTGCCAGCAGCGGAGATTCAGGTCGTACGCAGTATTTT. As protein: CASSGDSGRTQYF.